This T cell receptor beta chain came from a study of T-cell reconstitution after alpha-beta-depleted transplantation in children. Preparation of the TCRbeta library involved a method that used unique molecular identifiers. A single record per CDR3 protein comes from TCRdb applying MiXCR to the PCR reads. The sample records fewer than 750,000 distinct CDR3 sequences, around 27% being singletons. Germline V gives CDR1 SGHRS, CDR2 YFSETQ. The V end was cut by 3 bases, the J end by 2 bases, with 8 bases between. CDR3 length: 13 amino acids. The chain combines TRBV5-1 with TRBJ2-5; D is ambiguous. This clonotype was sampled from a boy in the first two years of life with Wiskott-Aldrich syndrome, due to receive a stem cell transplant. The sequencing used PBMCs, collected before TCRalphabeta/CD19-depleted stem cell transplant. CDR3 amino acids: CASSSLRQETQYF. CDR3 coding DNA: TGCGCCAGCAGCTCACTACGTCAAGAGACCCAGTACTTC.